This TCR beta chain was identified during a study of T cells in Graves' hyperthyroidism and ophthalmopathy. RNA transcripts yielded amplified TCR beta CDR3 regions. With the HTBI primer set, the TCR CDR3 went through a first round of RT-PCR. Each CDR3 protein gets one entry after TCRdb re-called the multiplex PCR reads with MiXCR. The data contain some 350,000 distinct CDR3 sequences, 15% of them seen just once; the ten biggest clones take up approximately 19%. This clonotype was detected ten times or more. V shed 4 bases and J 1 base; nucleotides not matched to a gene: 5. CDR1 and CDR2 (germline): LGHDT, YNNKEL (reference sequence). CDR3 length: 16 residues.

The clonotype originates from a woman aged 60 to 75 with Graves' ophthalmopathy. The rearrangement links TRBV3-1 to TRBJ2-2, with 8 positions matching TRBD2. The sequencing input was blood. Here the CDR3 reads CASSLASGRNTGELFF. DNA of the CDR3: TGTGCCAGCAGCCTCGCCAGCGGGAGGAACACCGGGGAGCTGTTTTTT.